One sample yielded the 26 T cell receptor beta chains listed below, sequenced in a study of CD8 T cells in Susac syndrome. With random hexamers, roughly 0.45 to 1 ug RNA was reverse transcribed. MiXCR, run by TCRdb on the immunoSEQ multiplex PCR reads, gives a single entry per CDR3 protein. The sample lists fewer than 100,000 distinct CDR3 sequences, roughly 90% seen once, with just over 0.5% in the top ten. The sequenced sample was CD8+ T cells from PBMCs. These receptors were taken from a human donor with multiple sclerosis.

This clonotype has just one count. The chain uses TRBV3-1 and TRBJ2-7; maybe TRBD2 (6 bases). CDR1 is LGHDT, CDR2 YNNKEL, per germline (reference sequence). Trimming removed 4 bases from V and 0 bases from J, with 28 bases in between. This CDR3 contains 20 residues. The CDR3 bases are TGTGCCAGCAGCCCTGAACGAGGAGAAGCGGGCTTCTCTTTCTCCTACGAGCAGTACTTC. Translated, it gives CASSPERGEAGFSFSYEQYF.

The chain uses TRBV6-5 and TRBJ2-3; the D gene is possibly TRBD1 (5 bases). Per germline, CDR1 MNHEY and CDR2 SVGAGI. V was shortened by 2 bases and J by 4 bases, with 10 bases between the two germline ends. This CDR3 comprises 14 residues. This chain's CDR3 is CASSYGREADTQYF. In DNA, the CDR3 is TGTGCCAGCAGTTACGGCAGGGAAGCAGATACGCAGTATTTT.

In nucleotides, the CDR3 is TGTGCCAGCAGCATACAGGGTACCGAGCAGTACTTC. Translated, it gives CASSIQGTEQYF. The chain links TRBV7-9 to TRBJ2-7; weak D call: TRBD1 (6 bases). V gave up 5 bases and J gave up 6 bases, with 11 bases separating them. This CDR3 has 12 amino acids. In germline, CDR1 is SEHNR, CDR2 FQNEAQ (reference sequence).

The chain employs TRBV5-4 and TRBJ2-7; 10 nucleotides line up with TRBD2. V shed 2 bases and J 3 bases; nucleotides not matched to a gene: 2. Germline assignment: CDR1 SGHNT and CDR2 YYREEE (reference sequence). The CDR3 covers 14 residues. CDR3 nucleotides: TGTGCCAGCAGCTTAGGGACTAGCGACTACGAGCAGTACTTC. This sequence encodes CASSLGTSDYEQYF.

The rearrangement links TRBV24-1 to TRBJ2-2; 9 bases are shared with TRBD1. The germline V gene encodes CDR1 KGHDR and CDR2 SFDVKD. This CDR3 has 13 amino acids. V lost 7 bases and J lost 5; bases outside the gene matches: 1. This CDR3 reads CATRTGGTGELFF. DNA for the CDR3: TGTGCCACCAGGACAGGGGGGACCGGGGAGCTGTTTTTT.

The rearrangement joins TRBV14 to TRBJ2-1; TRBD2 matches 7 bases. V shed 4 bases, J shed 8 bases, and the junction held 14 bases outside the gene matches. Looked up from germline, CDR1 is SGHDN and CDR2 is FVKESK. This CDR3 is 16 amino acids long. The CDR3 sequence is CASSPLQRGLRDEQFF. CDR3 DNA: TGTGCCAGCAGCCCTTTACAGCGGGGCCTTAGGGATGAGCAGTTCTTC.

The chain joins TRBV7-2 to TRBJ2-7; TRBD2 matches 9 bases. CDR3 length: 14 residues. V gave up 3 bases and J gave up 6 bases; unmatched junction bases: 6. The germline CDR1 and CDR2 sequences are SGHTA and FQGNSA. CDR3 nucleotide sequence: TGTGCCAGCAGCTTGTATCTAGCGGGATCCGAGCAGTACTTC. Amino acid sequence: CASSLYLAGSEQYF. The full variable domain, with the rest looked up from reference TRBV7-2 and TRBJ2-7, is GAGVSQSPSNKVTEKGKDVELRCDPISGHTALYWYRQSLGQGLEFLIYFQGNSAPDKSGLPSDRFSAERTGGSVSTLTIQRTQQEDSAVYLCASSLYLAGSEQYFGPGTRLTVT.

This clonotype was recorded once. The genes are TRBV5-4 and TRBJ1-5; 7 bases map to TRBD1. The CDR3 length is 13 residues. With V trimmed by 4 bases and J by 7 bases, 5 bases remained unmatched. In germline, CDR1 is SGHNT, CDR2 YYREEE (reference sequence). The CDR3 reads CASSEGGGQPQHF. In DNA, the CDR3 is TGTGCCAGCAGCGAAGGGGGCGGACAGCCCCAGCATTTT.

V and J are TRBV11-3 and TRBJ2-1, with D possibly matching TRBD2 (7 bases). Germline V gene lookup returns CDR1 SGHNT and CDR2 YENEEA. V lost 5 bases, J lost 4 bases, and 15 bases lay in between. This CDR3 contains 15 residues. CDR3 sequence reads: CASSPNGGHYNEQFF. The CDR3 DNA is TGTGCCAGCAGCCCAAACGGGGGGCATTACAATGAGCAGTTCTTC.

The rearrangement links TRBV7-2 to TRBJ2-7; D is perhaps TRBD2 (6 bases). The germline V and J ends were trimmed by 5 bases and 5 bases, with 16 bases remaining between them. The CDR3 is made up of 14 amino acids. Germline V CDR1 and CDR2: SGHTA, FQGNSA. The DNA of the CDR3 is TGTGCCAGCAGCCCAGGGACTTTTTCGGACGAGCAGTACTTC. It encodes CASSPGTFSDEQYF.

The chain joins TRBV29-1 to TRBJ2-1; D might be TRBD2 (5 bases). With 0 bases removed from V and 2 bases from J, the gap between germline ends came to 14 bases. From germline, CDR1 is SQVTM and CDR2 ANQGSEA. This CDR3 contains 16 residues. CDR3 nucleotides: TGCAGCGTTGAAGATGGGTTGAGGGTTACCTACAATGAGCAGTTCTTC. It codes for CSVEDGLRVTYNEQFF.

Of note for this clonotype: Germline and junction disagree at one end, which may indicate a read error. The chain combines TRBV7-9 with TRBJ2-7, with 9 bases aligning to TRBD1. The CDR3 is 16 amino acids. From germline, CDR1 is SEHNR and CDR2 FQNEAQ (reference sequence). The CDR3 DNA sequence: TGTGCCAGCAGCCCAACAGGGGGCTTGAGCTCCTACGGGCAGTACTTC. It is translated as CASSPTGGLSSYGQYF.

The chain couples TRBV7-9 to TRBJ2-2, with D unclear. Deletions cut 4 bases from V and 5 bases from J, with 8 bases between. CDR3 size: 13 residues. Looked up from germline, CDR1 is SEHNR and CDR2 is FQNEAQ (reference sequence). CDR3 coding DNA: TGTGCCAGCAGCTACCCCTCAACCGGGGAGCTGTTTTTT. Its translation: CASSYPSTGELFF.

This clonotype was observed a single time. This rearrangement joins TRBV9 to TRBJ2-1; the match to TRBD1 covers 11 bases. With V trimmed by 3 bases and J by 7 bases, 6 bases remained unmatched. The CDR3 sequence is 15 residues long. CDR1 is SGDLS and CDR2 is YYNGEE in the germline V gene. CDR3 coding DNA: TGTGCCAGCAGCGGGGACAGGGGGGAGGTTAATGAGCAGTTCTTC. Protein: CASSGDRGEVNEQFF. The full variable domain, its missing parts supplied by reference TRBV9 and TRBJ2-1, is DSGVTQTPKHLITATGQRVTLRCSPRSGDLSVYWYQQSLDQGLQFLIQYYNGEERAKGNILERFSAQQFPDLHSELNLSSLELGDSALYFCASSGDRGEVNEQFFGPGTRLTVL.

CDR3 bases: TGTGCCAGCAGCTTAGGAAGTAGGGGAGACCAAGAGACCCAGTACTTC. Translating gives CASSLGSRGDQETQYF. The rearrangement joins TRBV7-8 to TRBJ2-5; D tentatively fits TRBD1 or TRBD2 (5 bases each). Looked up from germline, CDR1 is SGHVS and CDR2 is FQNEAQ. V lost 1 base to trimming and J lost 0 bases, with 12 bases between them. CDR3 length: 16 amino acids. The full variable domain, with the rest looked up from reference TRBV7-8 and TRBJ2-5, is GAGVSQSPRYKVAKRGQDVALRCDPISGHVSLFWYQQALGQGPEFLTYFQNEAQLDKSGLPSDRFFAERPEGSVSTLKIQRTQQEDSAVYLCASSLGSRGDQETQYFGPGTRLLVL.

The V and J genes are TRBV2 and TRBJ2-1; D may be TRBD2 (5 bases). V was cut by 0 bases and J by 8 bases, with 8 bases left in between. CDR1 and CDR2 from the germline V gene are SNHLY and FYNNEI. This CDR3 has 13 amino acids. The CDR3 DNA is TGTGCCAGCAGTGAAGCGGCTAGCTATGAGCAGTTCTTC. It codes for CASSEAASYEQFF.

The V and J genes are TRBV27 and TRBJ2-1; D is uncertain. CDR1 and CDR2 from the germline V gene are MNHEY and SMNVEV (reference sequence). V lost 3 bases and J lost 0, with 6 bases in between. The CDR3 covers 14 residues. CDR3 in amino acids: CASSFYRSYNEQFF. The CDR3 coding sequence is TGTGCCAGCAGTTTCTATCGCTCCTACAATGAGCAGTTCTTC.

The chain combines TRBV13 with TRBJ2-1, with no clear D. The V end was cut by 5 bases, the J end by 0 bases, with 8 bases between. Per the germline V gene, CDR1 is PRHDT and CDR2 is FYEKMQ (reference sequence). The CDR3 has 14 amino acids. The chain's CDR3 is CASSIRSSYNEQFF. CDR3 DNA sequence: TGTGCCAGCAGCATTCGGAGCTCCTACAATGAGCAGTTCTTC.

The rearrangement joins TRBV2 to TRBJ2-7, with TRBD2 matching 8 bases. The CDR3 consists of 14 residues. J lost 3 bases, V lost 7 bases, and 8 bases had no gene match. Looked up from germline, CDR1 is SNHLY and CDR2 is FYNNEI. The CDR3 DNA is TGTGCCAGCAATTCGGGGGGGACTAACTACGAGCAGTACTTC. Protein: CASNSGGTNYEQYF.

V and J are TRBV27 and TRBJ2-5, with D tentatively TRBD2 (5 bases). Germline loops: CDR1 MNHEY, CDR2 SMNVEV (reference sequence). This CDR3 contains 15 residues. Trimming took 0 bases from V and 5 from J, leaving 13 bases between them. The CDR3 nucleotides are TGTGCCAGCAGTTTATCGGGGTTCGGGGATGAGACCCAGTACTTC. It is translated as CASSLSGFGDETQYF.

This chain's CDR3 is CASRGDGAFF. The DNA of the CDR3 is TGTGCCAGCAGGGGGGACGGGGCTTTCTTT. This sequence joins TRBV12-3 or TRBV12-4 and TRBJ1-1; D perhaps matches TRBD1 (5 bases). V lost 6 bases, J lost 11 bases, and 10 bases lay in between. This CDR3 spans 10 amino acids.

The J gene is TRBJ2-1, the V gene TRBV13; no clear D gene. The CDR3 is 14 residues long. V gave up 8 bases and J gave up 6 bases, with 17 bases separating them. Germline-derived CDR1 and CDR2 are PRHDT and FYEKMQ (reference sequence). The CDR3 sequence: CASAYGSKANEQFF. In DNA form, the CDR3 reads TGTGCCAGCGCTTACGGGTCCAAGGCCAATGAGCAGTTCTTC.

The chain has TRBV7-8 and TRBJ2-7; D perhaps matches TRBD1 (6 bases). Germline lookup yields CDR1 SGHVS and CDR2 FQNEAQ. CDR3 size: 13 residues. Trimming shortened V by 8 bases and J by 1 base, and 12 bases separated the two germline ends. The CDR3 nucleotides read TGTGCCAGCGAGGACAGCCGTTCCTACGAGCAGTACTTC. Translated: CASEDSRSYEQYF.

The V call is TRBV12-3 or TRBV12-4, the J call TRBJ1-4; D gene uncertain. The CDR3 sequence is 13 residues long. V was shortened by 3 bases and J by 4 bases, with 6 bases between the two germline ends. The CDR3 spells CASSFGGNEKLFF. Written as DNA, the CDR3 is TGTGCCAGCAGTTTTGGCGGTAATGAAAAACTGTTTTTT.

The chain combines TRBV5-1 with TRBJ1-6; unclear D gene. V was pared by 1 base and J by 4 bases, with 12 bases between. The germline V gene encodes CDR1 SGHRS and CDR2 YFSETQ. The CDR3 totals 16 residues. CDR3 nucleotides: TGCGCCAGCAGCTTGTTGGCGGAAGATTATAATTCACCCCTCCACTTT. The encoded protein is CASSLLAEDYNSPLHF.

The CDR3 DNA sequence: TGTGCCAGCAGCTTAGGGGGGCGTTTTGGTCCTGGGGCCAACGTCCTGACTTTC. Translated, it gives CASSLGGRFGPGANVLTF. The chain employs TRBV7-6 and TRBJ2-6; maybe TRBD1 (6 bases). V was clipped by 1 base and J by 2 bases, with 15 bases between them. CDR3 length equals 18 residues. Germline lookup yields CDR1 SGHVS and CDR2 FNYEAQ. The variable domain in full, completed from reference TRBV7-6 and TRBJ2-6, reads GAGVSQSPRYKVTKRGQDVALRCDPISGHVSLYWYRQALGQGPEFLTYFNYEAQQDKSGLPNDRFSAERPEGSISTLTIQRTEQRDSAMYRCASSLGGRFGPGANVLTFGAGSRLTVL.